The 24 T cell receptor beta chains below come from one sample, sequenced in a study of beta chain features in type 1 diabetes. As every portion of the isolated RNA was reverse transcribed, the sequencing read expressed TCRB transcripts. Clones were read by immunoSEQ multiplex PCR, and TCRdb kept only the in-frame ones, dropping some. This table holds 900,000 or so clones, roughly 16% found once. Sample: naive CD4+ T cells from blood. All receptors come from a woman between 18 and 30 years old in good health.

The chain is built from TRBV2 and TRBJ1-1, with D uncertain. V was shortened by 3 bases and J by 7 bases, with 6 bases between the two germline ends. Germline V CDR1 and CDR2: SNHLY, FYNNEI. The CDR3 has 11 amino acids. The CDR3 DNA reads as TGTGCCAGCAGTGATTGGATTGAAGCTTTCTTT. Translation gives CASSDWIEAFF.

The chain joins TRBV6-6 to TRBJ1-1, with D tentatively TRBD1 (6 bases). CDR1 and CDR2 from the germline V gene are MNHNY and SVGAGI (reference sequence). This CDR3 comprises 15 residues. The V and J ends lost 5 bases and 2 bases respectively, with 15 bases between them. In DNA, the CDR3 is TGTGCCAGCAGTAATGTACAGGGCCTCAACACTGAAGCTTTCTTT. Amino acid sequence: CASSNVQGLNTEAFF.

In this sample, this clone turned up a few times. This chain joins TRBV4-1 and TRBJ1-1, with 11 bases aligning to TRBD1. The CDR3 has 15 residues. Germline-derived CDR1 and CDR2 are MGHRA and YSYEKL. V lost 4 bases, J lost 5 bases, and 6 bases stayed unmatched. CDR3 nucleotides: TGCGCCAGCAGCCCTGGACAGGGGGCGCGAACTGAAGCTTTCTTT. It specifies CASSPGQGARTEAFF.

This clone appeared a few times. The rearrangement joins TRBV5-4 to TRBJ2-7; TRBD2 matches 7 bases. The CDR3 contains 15 residues. CDR1 SGHNT and CDR2 YYREEE come from the germline V gene (reference sequence). V lost 0 bases to trimming and J lost 6 bases; unmatched junction nucleotides: 9. CDR3 amino acids: CASSLVRGGLREQYF. The CDR3 DNA is TGTGCCAGCAGCTTGGTCCGGGGAGGGCTCCGCGAGCAGTACTTC.

This clone was seen more than once but under ten times. The rearrangement links TRBV28 to TRBJ2-7; D is unresolved. CDR3 length equals 13 residues. CDR1 is MDHEN and CDR2 is SYDVKM in the germline V gene. Trimming pared 2 bases from V and 3 bases from J, leaving 8 bases between. The CDR3 reads CASSLTFSYEQYF. CDR3 nucleotides: TGTGCCAGCAGTTTAACGTTTAGCTACGAGCAGTACTTC.

This clone was observed a few times. The V and J genes are TRBV28 and TRBJ2-7, with 7 bases matching TRBD1. This CDR3 has 14 residues. Losses at the gene ends were 4 bases for V and 3 bases for J; bases not matched to a gene: 6. Germline V gene sequence: CDR1 MDHEN, CDR2 SYDVKM. The CDR3 coding sequence is TGTGCCAGCAGTTCCTCGGACAGGCTCTACGAGCAGTACTTC. This translates into CASSSSDRLYEQYF.

This clone was detected only a few times. The chain recombines TRBV11-1 with TRBJ1-5; no clear D. Trimming left V 1 base short and J 5 bases short, with 6 bases between. The germline CDR1 and CDR2 sequences are SGHAT and FQDESV (reference sequence). This CDR3 has 13 amino acids. The CDR3 DNA reads as TGTGCCAGCAGCTTAGATGGTTATCAGCCCCAGCATTTT. This encodes CASSLDGYQPQHF.

In this sample, this clone turned up a few times. V and J are TRBV21-1 and TRBJ2-1. TRBV21-1 is shown as a pseudogene. The CDR3 has 13 amino acids. CDR3 region: CASSNPTYNEQFF. CDR3 in DNA: TGTGCCAGCAGCAATCCGACGTACAATGAGCAGTTCTTC.

This clone was counted a few times. The chain joins TRBV4-3 to TRBJ2-7; D might be TRBD1 or TRBD2, each matching 5 bases. Germline assignment: CDR1 LGHNA and CDR2 YSLEER. V was clipped by 3 bases and J by 2 bases, with 14 bases between them. The CDR3 extends over 15 amino acids. CDR3 in DNA: TGCGCCAGCAGCCAGGCCGGGACGGGACCCTACGAGCAGTACTTC. It encodes CASSQAGTGPYEQYF.

This clone was counted a few times. The V gene is TRBV7-9, the J gene TRBJ1-5, with 8 nucleotides matching TRBD1. CDR3 length: 15 amino acids. Germline-derived CDR1 and CDR2 are SEHNR and FQNEAQ (reference sequence). Trimming removed 8 bases from V and 7 bases from J; junction bases left unmatched: 13. CDR3 DNA: TGTGCCAGCGCCGCCGGACAGGGATCCTGGCAGCCCCAGCATTTT. It specifies CASAAGQGSWQPQHF.

There are a few counts of this clone. The chain is built from TRBV7-2 and TRBJ1-2, with unresolved D. V was shortened by 2 bases and J by 3 bases, with 7 bases between the two germline ends. The CDR3 covers 13 residues. CDR1 and CDR2 (germline): SGHTA, FQGNSA. CDR3 coding DNA: TGTGCCAGCAGCTTATTGGGTGACTATGGCTACACCTTC. Its translation is CASSLLGDYGYTF.

This clone has only a few counts. Other DNA sequences in this specimen translate into the identical CDR3. The chain recombines TRBV28 with TRBJ2-2; D is ambiguous. Trimming took 5 bases from V and 0 from J, leaving 4 bases between them. The CDR3 loop spans 13 amino acids. Germline V gene sequence: CDR1 MDHEN, CDR2 SYDVKM. The CDR3: CASSSPNTGELFF. The CDR3 DNA sequence: TGTGCCAGCAGTAGCCCGAACACCGGGGAGCTGTTTTTT.

This clone was seen a few times. The CDR3 loop reads CASSYVGRIYNEQFF. CDR3 nucleotides: TGTGCCAGCAGTTACGTGGGAAGAATATACAATGAGCAGTTCTTC. The chain is built from TRBV6-6 and TRBJ2-1; D not resolved. Trimming shortened V by 2 bases and J by 4 bases, and 12 bases separated the two germline ends. In germline, CDR1 is MNHNY, CDR2 SVGAGI (reference sequence). This CDR3 spans 15 amino acids.

The chain employs TRBV6-5 and TRBJ1-5; D gene ambiguous. The CDR3 has 14 amino acids. Trimming left V 3 bases short and J 9 bases short, with 15 bases between. The germline V gene has CDR1 MNHEY and CDR2 SVGAGI. Here the CDR3 DNA reads TGTGCCAGCAGTTATTCGGGCAGCAGTTGGCCCCAGCATTTT. Translation: CASSYSGSSWPQHF.

The V and J genes are TRBV6-1 and TRBJ2-7, with 7 bases lining up with TRBD1. V was clipped by 8 bases and J by 7 bases; unmatched bases: 11. The germline V gene has CDR1 MNHNS and CDR2 SASEGT. The CDR3 is made up of 13 amino acids. CDR3 residues: CASQEQGIWEQYF. CDR3 sequence (DNA): TGTGCCAGCCAGGAACAGGGGATTTGGGAGCAGTACTTC.

This chain links TRBV18 with TRBJ1-5; D uncertain. Germline V lookup: CDR1 KGHSH, CDR2 LQKENI. CDR3 length equals 16 residues. The V and J ends lost 6 bases and 0 bases respectively, with 15 bases between them. The CDR3 coding sequence is TGTGCCAGCTCGCCCTCCAGCCTTAATAGCAATCAGCCCCAGCATTTT. This translates into CASSPSSLNSNQPQHF.

This clone was counted between two and nine times. The V call is TRBV18, the J call TRBJ1-2, with D possibly matching TRBD1 (6 bases). The V gene lost 2 bases and the J gene lost 0 bases, with 10 bases spanning the gap. Germline CDR1 and CDR2: KGHSH and LQKENI. The CDR3 is made up of 15 amino acids. The CDR3 loop reads CASSPMGAPNYGYTF. The CDR3 DNA follows: TGTGCCAGCTCACCAATGGGGGCCCCTAACTATGGCTACACCTTC.

V usage is TRBV21-1 and J usage is TRBJ2-1; the table's D call of TRBD1 was not tested on the DNA. TRBV21-1 has pseudogene status. The CDR3 spans 16 residues. The CDR3 reads CASSPKDRGDYNEQFF. CDR3 DNA sequence: TGTGCCAGCAGCCCGAAGGACAGGGGGGACTACAATGAGCAGTTCTTC.

This clone was picked up a small number of times. The rearrangement links TRBV7-9 to TRBJ2-7, with a tentative D call TRBD1 (5 bases). The germline V gene encodes CDR1 SEHNR and CDR2 FQNEAQ (reference sequence). Trimming left V 5 bases short and J 0 bases short, with 11 bases between. This CDR3 comprises 14 residues. CDR3: CASSRGRLSYEQYF. The CDR3 DNA reads as TGTGCCAGCAGCAGGGGCCGACTCTCCTACGAGCAGTACTTC.

This chain links TRBV7-2 with TRBJ2-1; 10 bases are shared with TRBD2. Germline V CDR1 and CDR2: SGHTA, FQGNSA. V lost 4 bases and J lost 8; bases outside the gene matches: 8. The CDR3 length is 15 residues. CDR3 in DNA: TGTGCCAGCAGCTGGGGGACTAGCGCCCACGATGAGCAGTTCTTC. Its protein is CASSWGTSAHDEQFF.

J is TRBJ2-3 and V is TRBV27; 7 bases map to TRBD1. Germline CDR1 MNHEY, CDR2 SMNVEV (reference sequence). This CDR3 spans 14 amino acids. The ends lost 8 bases at V and 3 bases at J; junction bases unmatched: 8. As DNA, the CDR3 is TGTGCCAGCGGACTTCTGGGACAGACAGATACGCAGTATTTT. Its protein is CASGLLGQTDTQYF.

This clone was seen ten or more times. This sequence joins TRBV2 and TRBJ2-4; a possible D gene is TRBD1 (6 bases). V was pared by 6 bases and J by 0 bases, with 12 bases between. The germline V gene has CDR1 SNHLY and CDR2 FYNNEI. This CDR3 region has 15 residues. CDR3 DNA: TGTGCCAGCAGCCCCGACAGGCTAGCCAAAAACATTCAGTACTTC. Translation: CASSPDRLAKNIQYF.

This chain uses TRBV7-2 with TRBJ1-3; D is ambiguous. CDR1 SGHTA and CDR2 FQGNSA come from the germline V gene. V was cut by 4 bases and J by 0 bases, with 7 bases left in between. The CDR3 contains 14 residues. The CDR3 coding sequence is TGTGCCAGCAGCTCCGGGGACTCTGGAAACACCATATATTTT. This gives the protein CASSSGDSGNTIYF.

The V call is TRBV6-5, the J call TRBJ2-3, with 10 bases aligning to TRBD1. The CDR3 consists of 14 residues. The V gene end was trimmed by 5 bases and the J gene end by 6 bases; junction bases not matched to a gene: 5. Germline values: CDR1 MNHEY, CDR2 SVGAGI. In DNA, the CDR3 is TGTGCCAGCAGTCGGGACAGGGGAGGGGATACGCAGTATTTT. It encodes CASSRDRGGDTQYF.